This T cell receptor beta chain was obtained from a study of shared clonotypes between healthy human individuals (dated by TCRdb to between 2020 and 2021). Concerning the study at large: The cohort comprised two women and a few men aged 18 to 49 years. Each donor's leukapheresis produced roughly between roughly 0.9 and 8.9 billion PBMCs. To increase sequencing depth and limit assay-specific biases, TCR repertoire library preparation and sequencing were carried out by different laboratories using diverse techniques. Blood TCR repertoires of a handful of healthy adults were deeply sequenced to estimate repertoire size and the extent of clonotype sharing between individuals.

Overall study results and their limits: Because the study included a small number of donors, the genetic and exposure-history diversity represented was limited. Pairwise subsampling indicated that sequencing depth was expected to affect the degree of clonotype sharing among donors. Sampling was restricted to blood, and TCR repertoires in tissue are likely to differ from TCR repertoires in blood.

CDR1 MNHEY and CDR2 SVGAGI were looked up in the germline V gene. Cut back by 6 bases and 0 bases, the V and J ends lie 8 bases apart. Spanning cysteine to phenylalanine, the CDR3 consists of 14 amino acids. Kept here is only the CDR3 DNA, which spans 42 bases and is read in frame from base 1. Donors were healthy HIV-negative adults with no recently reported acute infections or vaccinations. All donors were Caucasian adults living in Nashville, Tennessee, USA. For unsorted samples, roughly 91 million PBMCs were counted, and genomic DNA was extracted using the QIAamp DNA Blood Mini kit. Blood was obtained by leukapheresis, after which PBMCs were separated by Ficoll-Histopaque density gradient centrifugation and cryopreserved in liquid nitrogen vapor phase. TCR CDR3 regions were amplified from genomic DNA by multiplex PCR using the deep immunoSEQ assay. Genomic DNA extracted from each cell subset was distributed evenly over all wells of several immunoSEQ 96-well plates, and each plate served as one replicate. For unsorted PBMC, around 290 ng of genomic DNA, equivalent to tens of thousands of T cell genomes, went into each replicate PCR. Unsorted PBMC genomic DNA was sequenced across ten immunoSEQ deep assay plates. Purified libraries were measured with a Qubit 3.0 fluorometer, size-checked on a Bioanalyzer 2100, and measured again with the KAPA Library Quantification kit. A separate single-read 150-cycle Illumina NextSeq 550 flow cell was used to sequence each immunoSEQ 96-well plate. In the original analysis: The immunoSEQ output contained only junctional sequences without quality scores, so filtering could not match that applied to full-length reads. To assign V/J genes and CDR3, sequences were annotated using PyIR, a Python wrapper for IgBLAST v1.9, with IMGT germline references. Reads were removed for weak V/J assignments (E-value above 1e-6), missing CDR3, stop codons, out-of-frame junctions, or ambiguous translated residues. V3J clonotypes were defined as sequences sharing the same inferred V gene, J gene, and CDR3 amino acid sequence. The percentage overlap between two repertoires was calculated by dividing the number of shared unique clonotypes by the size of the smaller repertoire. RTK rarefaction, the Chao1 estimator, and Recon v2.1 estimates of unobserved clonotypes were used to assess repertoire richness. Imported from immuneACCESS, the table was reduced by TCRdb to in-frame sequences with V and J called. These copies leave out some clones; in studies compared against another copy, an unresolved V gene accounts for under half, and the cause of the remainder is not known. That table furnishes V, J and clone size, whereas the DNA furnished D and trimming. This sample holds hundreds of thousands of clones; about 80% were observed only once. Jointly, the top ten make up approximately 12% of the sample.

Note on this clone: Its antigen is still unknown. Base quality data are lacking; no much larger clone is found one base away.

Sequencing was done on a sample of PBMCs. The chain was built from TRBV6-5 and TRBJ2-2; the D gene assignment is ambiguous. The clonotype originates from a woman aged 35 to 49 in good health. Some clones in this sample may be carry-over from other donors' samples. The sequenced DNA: TGTGCCAGCAGGCTAGTAGCGAACACCGGGGAGCTGTTTTTT. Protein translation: CASRLVANTGELFF.